The 29 T cell receptor beta chains reported below all come from one sample, sequenced in a study of T cells expressing NK-cell markers. TCRdb re-called the 5' RACE reads and shows each CDR3 protein once, DNA omitted. The listing records about 460,000 distinct CDR3 sequences. The material sequenced was blood T cells: a sorted CD56 or NKG2C T cell subset, CD4+ or CD8+ T cells, or bulk PBMC T cells (not recorded which). Source of these receptors: a woman between 50 and 59 years old in good health.

The chain combines TRBV5-1 with TRBJ1-4; no DNA is available, so the TRBD1 call from TCRdb remains unchecked. The length of the CDR3 is 14 residues. CDR1 is SGHRS, CDR2 YFSETQ, per germline. Here the CDR3 reads CASSQTDPGEKLFF.

The chain joins TRBV11-2 to TRBJ2-2; the TCRdb call, TRBD1, lacks DNA for checking. This CDR3 comprises 18 residues. Germline CDR1 and CDR2: SGHAT and FQNNGV. CDR3 protein: CASRRYRDVPANTGELFF.

The chain uses TRBV10-3 and TRBJ2-5; checking the TCRdb D call of TRBD2 is not possible without DNA. The germline V gene encodes CDR1 ENHRY and CDR2 SYGVKD. The CDR3 runs to 15 residues. Here the CDR3 reads CAISEGLAAQETQYF.

The rearrangement joins TRBV20-1 to TRBJ2-1. The CDR3 covers 14 residues. CDR1 and CDR2 from the germline V gene are DFQATT and SNEGSKA (reference sequence). The CDR3 sequence is CSARVVVGRNEQFF.

The rearrangement uses TRBV15 and TRBJ1-2. Germline V gene sequence: CDR1 LNHNV, CDR2 YYDKDF (reference sequence). The CDR3 is made up of 14 amino acids. The CDR3: CATSGEKEDGGYTF.

V gene TRBV4-1 combines with J gene TRBJ2-1; TCRdb calls TRBD2, which cannot be checked without DNA. The CDR3 runs 20 residues. Germline V lookup: CDR1 MGHRA, CDR2 YSYEKL. Here the CDR3 reads CASSQGWTSGRGSGSNEQFF.

The rearrangement uses TRBV6-5 and TRBJ2-1; TCRdb selects TRBD2, and the lack of DNA leaves this call unchecked. CDR3 length equals 11 residues. Germline V CDR1 and CDR2: MNHEY, SVGAGI. The CDR3 protein is CASRAGLLQFF.

The chain combines TRBV10-1 with TRBJ2-3; TCRdb selects TRBD2, and the lack of DNA leaves this call unchecked. The germline V gene has CDR1 WNHNN and CDR2 SYGVQD (reference sequence). The CDR3 consists of 14 residues. This CDR3 is CASQNEGREDTQYF.

The genes are TRBV20-1 and TRBJ2-1; TCRdb picks TRBD2, but there is no DNA to check that call. The length of the CDR3 is 15 residues. Germline V gene sequence: CDR1 DFQATT, CDR2 SNEGSKA (reference sequence). CDR3: CSANSGGSSYNEQFF.

This chain connects TRBV27 to TRBJ1-2. This CDR3 has 16 amino acids. Germline CDR1 MNHEY, CDR2 SMNVEV (reference sequence). The CDR3 loop reads CASSPAGLRDNYGYTF.

This chain joins TRBV18 and TRBJ2-1; TCRdb returns TRBD1, unconfirmable since there is no DNA. Germline lookup yields CDR1 KGHSH and CDR2 LQKENI. This CDR3 has 15 amino acids. The CDR3 protein is CASSTRQGSYNEQFF.

This chain uses TRBV6-2 or TRBV6-3 with TRBJ2-1; TCRdb lists TRBD2, though no DNA is available to test this call. Germline CDR1 and CDR2: MNHEY and SVGEGT. The CDR3 runs 16 residues. This chain's CDR3 is CASSSVRAGGGNEQFF.

This chain joins TRBV11-2 and TRBJ1-3; TCRdb proposes TRBD1, but this gene call is untestable without DNA. Looked up from germline, CDR1 is SGHAT and CDR2 is FQNNGV. CDR3 length: 16 amino acids. The CDR3 region is CASSFAGQGFGNTIYF.

V is TRBV4-1 and J is TRBJ2-5; TCRdb indicates TRBD1, and absent DNA this call remains unverified. The CDR3 runs 15 residues. Germline V gene lookup returns CDR1 MGHRA and CDR2 YSYEKL. CDR3: CASSQVGVTGKTQYF.

CDR3 protein: CASSLGGRDRSSYEQYF. The chain uses TRBV7-9 and TRBJ2-7; no DNA is available, so the TRBD1 call from TCRdb remains unchecked. Germline V lookup: CDR1 SEHNR, CDR2 FQNEAQ (reference sequence). The CDR3 is 17 residues long.

This chain connects TRBV16 to TRBJ1-5; TCRdb selects TRBD1, and the lack of DNA leaves this call unchecked. The CDR3 contains 15 residues. Germline V gives CDR1 KGHSY, CDR2 FQNENV. CDR3 loop: CASSQGGTGNQPQHF.

The chain joins TRBV29-1 to TRBJ1-2; TCRdb lists TRBD1, though no DNA is available to test this call. The CDR3 covers 14 residues. Germline loops: CDR1 SQVTM, CDR2 ANQGSEA. The CDR3 loop reads CSVEGGAGNYGYTF.

This rearrangement joins TRBV20-1 to TRBJ2-3; TCRdb's D call of TRBD1 is untestable without DNA. CDR1 is DFQATT, CDR2 SNEGSKA, per germline (reference sequence). The CDR3 has 14 residues. The CDR3 here is CSATPLALTDTQYF.

The chain recombines TRBV20-1 with TRBJ2-7; the TRBD2 assignment by TCRdb is unverifiable without DNA. This CDR3 spans 15 amino acids. Germline CDR1 DFQATT, CDR2 SNEGSKA (reference sequence). The CDR3 is CSAPPLAGGPYEQYF.

This chain uses TRBV18 with TRBJ1-2; the D call of TRBD1 rests on TCRdb alone, since no DNA is present to check it. The CDR3 has 15 residues. CDR1 and CDR2 from the germline V gene are KGHSH and LQKENI. The CDR3 protein is CASSYRDTNNYGYTF.

This chain uses TRBV3-1 with TRBJ1-6. The germline gives CDR1 LGHDT, CDR2 YNNKEL (reference sequence). The CDR3 is made up of 13 amino acids. The CDR3 reads CASSRVVDSPLHF. Combining the CDR3 with reference TRBV3-1 and TRBJ1-6 gives the whole variable domain DTAVSQTPKYLVTQMGNDKSIKCEQNLGHDTMYWYKQDSKKFLKIMFSYNNKELIINETVPNRFSPKSPDKAHLNLHINSLELGDSAVYFCASSRVVDSPLHFGNGTRLTVT.

This sequence joins TRBV20-1 and TRBJ2-7; as DNA is missing, the TRBD2 call by TCRdb cannot be tested. The germline V gene has CDR1 DFQATT and CDR2 SNEGSKA (reference sequence). This CDR3 comprises 14 residues. CDR3 loop: CSALPGTSGDEQYF.

The chain combines TRBV20-1 with TRBJ1-1. Germline V gene sequence: CDR1 DFQATT, CDR2 SNEGSKA (reference sequence). The length of the CDR3 is 13 residues. The CDR3 reads CSAGDRMSTEAFF.

V and J are TRBV20-1 and TRBJ1-3; there is no DNA to check the TCRdb D call of TRBD1. Germline V gene data show CDR1 as DFQATT and CDR2 as SNEGSKA (reference sequence). The CDR3 has 15 residues. This chain's CDR3 is CSASGQGSSGNTIYF.

This rearrangement joins TRBV10-3 to TRBJ2-1; TCRdb names TRBD2, which stays unverified in the absence of DNA. CDR3 length: 16 residues. Germline assignment: CDR1 ENHRY and CDR2 SYGVKD. The CDR3 region is CAISERGTSGNNEQFF.

This chain connects TRBV5-1 to TRBJ2-3. CDR1 and CDR2 from the germline V gene are SGHRS and YFSETQ. The CDR3 is 16 residues long. CDR3 loop: CASSTSDRPVTDTQYF.

CDR3 sequence: CASSLGPGTANEQFF. The V call is TRBV5-1, the J call TRBJ2-1; TCRdb designates TRBD1, a call that cannot be tested without DNA. Germline CDR1 SGHRS, CDR2 YFSETQ. This CDR3 has 15 residues. Full variable domain (rest looked up from reference TRBV5-1 and TRBJ2-1): KAGVTQTPRYLIKTRGQQVTLSCSPISGHRSVSWYQQTPGQGLQFLFEYFSETQRNKGNFPGRFSGRQFSNSRSEMNVSTLELGDSALYLCASSLGPGTANEQFFGPGTRLTVL.

V is TRBV20-1 and J is TRBJ1-5. This CDR3 comprises 13 residues. The germline CDR1 and CDR2 sequences are DFQATT and SNEGSKA (reference sequence). CDR3 protein: CSARLGMNQPQHF.

V gene TRBV5-1 combines with J gene TRBJ1-1. Germline CDR1 is SGHRS and CDR2 is YFSETQ. The CDR3 extends over 14 amino acids. CDR3 sequence reads: CASRMLSTTTEAFF.